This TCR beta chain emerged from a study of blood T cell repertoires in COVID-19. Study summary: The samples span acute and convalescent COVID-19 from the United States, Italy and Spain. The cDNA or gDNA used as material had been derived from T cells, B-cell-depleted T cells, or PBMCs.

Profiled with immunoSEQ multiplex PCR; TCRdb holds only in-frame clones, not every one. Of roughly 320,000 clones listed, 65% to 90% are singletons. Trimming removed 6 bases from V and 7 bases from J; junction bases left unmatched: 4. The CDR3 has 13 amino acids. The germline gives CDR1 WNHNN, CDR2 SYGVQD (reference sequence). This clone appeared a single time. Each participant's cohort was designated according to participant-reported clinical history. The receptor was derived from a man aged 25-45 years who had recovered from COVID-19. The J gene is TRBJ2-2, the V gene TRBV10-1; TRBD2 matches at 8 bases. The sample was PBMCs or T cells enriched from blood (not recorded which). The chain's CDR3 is CASSWTSFGELFF. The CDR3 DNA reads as TGCGCCAGCAGCTGGACTAGCTTCGGGGAGCTGTTTTTT.